Sequencing of this T cell receptor (beta chain) was carried out in a study of T cell repertoires in cytomegalovirus infection. Across the whole study: Signatures in public TCR beta sequences pointed to both CMV infection and matching HLA type.

V lost 7 bases and J lost 7, with 16 bases in between. The germline V gene encodes CDR1 SQVTM and CDR2 ANQGSEA. This CDR3 spans 13 amino acids. Study results and caveats: Adding up the frequency of public TCR beta families identified people who carried CMV plus the relevant HLA. The ex vivo response was dominated by HLA-C-restricted CMV-specific TCR beta clonotypes.

This clonotype was observed a handful of times. What it recognizes is unknown. TCRdb recomputed calls from the reads with MiXCR, one row per CDR3 protein. The table has some 600,000 distinct CDR3 sequences, 20% to 25% seen once. The sequence came from a human donor in good health (CMV status not recorded). Some clones in this sample may be carry-over from other donors' samples. The chain links TRBV29-1 to TRBJ2-2, with D perhaps matching TRBD1 (5 bases). The sample taken for sequencing was CD8+ T cells from PBMCs. CDR3 protein: CSGGQGVVGELFF. The CDR3 DNA reads TGCAGCGGAGGACAAGGTGTGGTCGGGGAGCTGTTTTTT.